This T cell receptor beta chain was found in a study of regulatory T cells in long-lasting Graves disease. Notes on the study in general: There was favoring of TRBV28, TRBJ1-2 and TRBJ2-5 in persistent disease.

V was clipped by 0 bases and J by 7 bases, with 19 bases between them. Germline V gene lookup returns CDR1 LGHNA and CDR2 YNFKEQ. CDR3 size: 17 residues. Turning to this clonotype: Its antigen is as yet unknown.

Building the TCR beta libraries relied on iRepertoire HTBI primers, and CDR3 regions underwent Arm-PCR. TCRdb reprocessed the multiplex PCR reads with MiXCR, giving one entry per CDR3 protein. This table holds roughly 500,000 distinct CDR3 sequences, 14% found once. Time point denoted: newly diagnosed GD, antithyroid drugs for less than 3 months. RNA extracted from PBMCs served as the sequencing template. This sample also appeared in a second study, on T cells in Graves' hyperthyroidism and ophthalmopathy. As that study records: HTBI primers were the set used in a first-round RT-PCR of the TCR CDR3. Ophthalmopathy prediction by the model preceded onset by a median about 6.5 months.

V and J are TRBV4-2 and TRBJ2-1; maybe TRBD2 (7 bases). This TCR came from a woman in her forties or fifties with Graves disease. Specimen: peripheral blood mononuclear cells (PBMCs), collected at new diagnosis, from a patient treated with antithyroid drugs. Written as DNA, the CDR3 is TGTGCCAGCAGCCAAGACACCCTAGGGGGAGGGCCGAATGAGCAGTTCTTC. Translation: CASSQDTLGGGPNEQFF.